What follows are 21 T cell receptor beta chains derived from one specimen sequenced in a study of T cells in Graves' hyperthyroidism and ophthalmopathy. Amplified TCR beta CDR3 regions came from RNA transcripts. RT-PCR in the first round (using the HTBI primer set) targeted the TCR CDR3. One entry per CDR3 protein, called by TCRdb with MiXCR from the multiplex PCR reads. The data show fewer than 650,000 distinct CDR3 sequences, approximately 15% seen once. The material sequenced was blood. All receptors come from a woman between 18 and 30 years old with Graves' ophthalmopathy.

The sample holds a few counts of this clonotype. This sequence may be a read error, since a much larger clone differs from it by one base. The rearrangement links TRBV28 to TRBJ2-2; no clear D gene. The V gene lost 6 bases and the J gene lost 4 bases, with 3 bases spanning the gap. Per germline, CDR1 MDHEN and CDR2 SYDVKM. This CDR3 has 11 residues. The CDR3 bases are TGTGCCAGCAGGATCACCGGGGAGCTGTTTTTT. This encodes CASRITGELFF.

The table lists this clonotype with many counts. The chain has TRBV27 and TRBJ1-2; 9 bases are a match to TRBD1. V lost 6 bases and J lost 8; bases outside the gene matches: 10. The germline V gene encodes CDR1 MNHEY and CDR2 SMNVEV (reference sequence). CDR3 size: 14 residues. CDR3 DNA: TGTGCCAGCAGGACAGCCGGGACAGGGCACGGCTACACCTTC. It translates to CASRTAGTGHGYTF.

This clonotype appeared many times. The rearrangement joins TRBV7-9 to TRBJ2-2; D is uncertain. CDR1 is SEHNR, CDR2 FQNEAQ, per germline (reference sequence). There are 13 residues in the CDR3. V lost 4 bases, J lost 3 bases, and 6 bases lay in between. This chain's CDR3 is CASSSTYTGELFF. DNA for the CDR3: TGTGCCAGCAGCTCAACATACACCGGGGAGCTGTTTTTT.

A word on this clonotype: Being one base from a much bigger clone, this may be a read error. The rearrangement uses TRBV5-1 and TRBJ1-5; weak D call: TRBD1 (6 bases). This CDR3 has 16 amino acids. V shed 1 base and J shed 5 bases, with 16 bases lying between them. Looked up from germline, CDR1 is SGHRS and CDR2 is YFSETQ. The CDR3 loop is CASSLFGGSHYQPQHF. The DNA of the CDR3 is TGCGCCAGCAGCTTGTTTGGGGGCAGCCACTATCAGCCCCAGCATTTT.

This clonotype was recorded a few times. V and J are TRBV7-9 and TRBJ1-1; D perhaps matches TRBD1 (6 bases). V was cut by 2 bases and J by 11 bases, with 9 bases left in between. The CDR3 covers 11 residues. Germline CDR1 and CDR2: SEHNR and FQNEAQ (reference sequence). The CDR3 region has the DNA TGTGCCAGCAGCTTATCAGGGGACGCTTTCTTT. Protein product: CASSLSGDAFF.

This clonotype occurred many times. CDR3 DNA sequence: TGTGCCAGCAGCTTACAGGGGGCTCGAACTGAAGCTTTCTTT. Translation gives CASSLQGARTEAFF. J is TRBJ1-1 and V is TRBV11-3; 8 bases fit TRBD1. The CDR3 runs 14 residues. The ends lost 2 bases at V and 5 bases at J; junction bases unmatched: 4. The germline gives CDR1 SGHNT, CDR2 YENEEA.

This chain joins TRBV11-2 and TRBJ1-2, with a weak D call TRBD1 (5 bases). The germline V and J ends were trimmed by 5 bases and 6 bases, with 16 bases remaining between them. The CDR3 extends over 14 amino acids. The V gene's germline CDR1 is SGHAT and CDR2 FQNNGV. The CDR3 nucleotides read TGTGCCAGCAGCGTAACCGGGACTCTCAATGGCTACACCTTC. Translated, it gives CASSVTGTLNGYTF. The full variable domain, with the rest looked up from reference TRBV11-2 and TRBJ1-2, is EAGVAQSPRYKIIEKRQSVAFWCNPISGHATLYWYQQILGQGPKLLIQFQNNGVVDDSQLPKDRFSAERLKGVDSTLKIQPAKLEDSAVYLCASSVTGTLNGYTFGSGTRLTVV.

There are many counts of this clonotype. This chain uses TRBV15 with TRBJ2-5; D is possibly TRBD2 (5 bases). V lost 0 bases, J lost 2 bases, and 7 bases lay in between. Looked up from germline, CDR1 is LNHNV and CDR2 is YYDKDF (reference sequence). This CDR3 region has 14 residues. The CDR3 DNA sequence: TGTGCCACCAGCAGAGATCGACTACAAGAGACCCAGTACTTC. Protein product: CATSRDRLQETQYF.

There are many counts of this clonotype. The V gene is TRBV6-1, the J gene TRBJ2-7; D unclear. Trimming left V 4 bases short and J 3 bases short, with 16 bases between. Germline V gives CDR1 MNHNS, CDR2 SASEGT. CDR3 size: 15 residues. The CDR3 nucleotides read TGTGCCAGCAGTGGACTCCCGATCCCGAACTACGAGCAGTACTTC. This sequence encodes CASSGLPIPNYEQYF.

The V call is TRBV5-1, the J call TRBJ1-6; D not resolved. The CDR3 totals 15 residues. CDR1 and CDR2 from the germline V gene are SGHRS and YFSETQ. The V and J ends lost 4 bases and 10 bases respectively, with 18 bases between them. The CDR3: CASSQGDGESSPLHF. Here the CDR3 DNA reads TGCGCCAGCAGCCAAGGAGACGGAGAGAGCTCACCCCTCCACTTT.

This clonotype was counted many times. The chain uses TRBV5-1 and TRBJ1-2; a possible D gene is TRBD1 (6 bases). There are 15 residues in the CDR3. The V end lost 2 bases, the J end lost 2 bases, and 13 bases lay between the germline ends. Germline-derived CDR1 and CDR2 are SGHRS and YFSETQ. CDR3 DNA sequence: TGCGCCAGCAGCTTTGGCCTGGGGACAAACTATGGCTACACCTTC. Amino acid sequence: CASSFGLGTNYGYTF.

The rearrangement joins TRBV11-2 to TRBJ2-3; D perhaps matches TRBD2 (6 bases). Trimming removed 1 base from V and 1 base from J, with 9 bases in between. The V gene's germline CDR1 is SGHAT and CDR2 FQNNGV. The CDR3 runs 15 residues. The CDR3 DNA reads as TGTGCCAGCAGCTTAGTTGGGAGGCGCACAGATACGCAGTATTTT. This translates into CASSLVGRRTDTQYF.

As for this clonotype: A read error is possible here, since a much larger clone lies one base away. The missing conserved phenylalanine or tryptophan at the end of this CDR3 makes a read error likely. The CDR3 DNA sequence: TGTGCCAGCAGGGCTACAGGGGTCCCAGAGCCCCAGCATCTT. This sequence encodes CASRATGVPEPQHL. This sequence joins TRBV12-3 or TRBV12-4 and TRBJ1-5, with 7 positions matching TRBD1. V was pared by 6 bases and J by 8 bases, with 10 bases of the junction left unmatched. There are 14 residues in the CDR3.

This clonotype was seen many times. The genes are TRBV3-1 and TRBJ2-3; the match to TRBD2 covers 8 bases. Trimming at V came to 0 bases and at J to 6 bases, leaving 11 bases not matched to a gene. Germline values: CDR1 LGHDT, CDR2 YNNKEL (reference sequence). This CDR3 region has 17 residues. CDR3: CASSQEGSGSSWDTQYF. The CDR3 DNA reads TGTGCCAGCAGCCAAGAGGGGAGCGGGAGCTCGTGGGATACGCAGTATTTT.

CDR3 sequence: CSVRPGTGNEQYF. Written as DNA, the CDR3 is TGCAGCGTTCGTCCCGGGACAGGGAACGAGCAGTACTTC. The J gene is TRBJ2-7, the V gene TRBV29-1; 9 nucleotides agree with TRBD1. This CDR3 has 13 amino acids. The germline CDR1 and CDR2 sequences are SQVTM and ANQGSEA. V shed 5 bases and J 5 bases; nucleotides not matched to a gene: 7.

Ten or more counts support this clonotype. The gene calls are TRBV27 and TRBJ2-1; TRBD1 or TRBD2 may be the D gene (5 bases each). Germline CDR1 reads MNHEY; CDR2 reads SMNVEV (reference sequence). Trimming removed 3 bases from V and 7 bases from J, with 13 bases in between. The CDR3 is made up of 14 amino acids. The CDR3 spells CASSFDSDYNEQFF. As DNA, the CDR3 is TGTGCCAGCAGTTTCGACAGTGACTATAATGAGCAGTTCTTC.

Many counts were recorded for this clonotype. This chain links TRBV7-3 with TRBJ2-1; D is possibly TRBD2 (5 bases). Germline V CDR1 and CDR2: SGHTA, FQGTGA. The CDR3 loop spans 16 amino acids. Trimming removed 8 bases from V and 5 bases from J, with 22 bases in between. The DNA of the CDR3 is TGTGCCAGCCCCCGCCGGGATCCAAAACTGGACAATGAGCAGTTCTTC. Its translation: CASPRRDPKLDNEQFF.

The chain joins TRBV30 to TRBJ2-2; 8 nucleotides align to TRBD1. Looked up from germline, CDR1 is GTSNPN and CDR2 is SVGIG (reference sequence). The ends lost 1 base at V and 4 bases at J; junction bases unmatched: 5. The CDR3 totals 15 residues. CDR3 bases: TGTGCCTGGAGTGGCAGGGGGCTGGTCACCGGGGAGCTGTTTTTT. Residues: CAWSGRGLVTGELFF.

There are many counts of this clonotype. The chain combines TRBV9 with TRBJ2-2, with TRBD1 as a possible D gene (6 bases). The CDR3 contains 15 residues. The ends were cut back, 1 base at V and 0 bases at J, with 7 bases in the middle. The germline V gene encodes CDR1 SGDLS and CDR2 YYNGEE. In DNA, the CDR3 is TGTGCCAGCAGCGTACAGGGGCCGAACACCGGGGAGCTGTTTTTT. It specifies CASSVQGPNTGELFF.

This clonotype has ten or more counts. CDR3 bases: TGCAGTGCTCTTCCTTTGTTGACTCTCACCAATGAGCAGTTCTTC. This codes for CSALPLLTLTNEQFF. This chain joins TRBV20-1 and TRBJ2-1, with D unclear. Per germline, CDR1 DFQATT and CDR2 SNEGSKA (reference sequence). The CDR3 spans 15 residues. V gave up 5 bases and J gave up 6 bases, with 20 bases separating them.

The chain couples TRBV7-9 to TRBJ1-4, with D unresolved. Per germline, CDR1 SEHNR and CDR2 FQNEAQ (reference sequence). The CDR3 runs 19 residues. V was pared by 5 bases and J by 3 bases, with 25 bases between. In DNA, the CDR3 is TGTGCCAGCAGCCCGGGATCGTCAGCTCTGCACCTACCTAATGAAAAACTGTTTTTT. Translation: CASSPGSSALHLPNEKLFF.